The next 3 T cell receptor beta chains were all read from a single sample in a study of blood T cells in healthy people across ages. Primed by a sample-barcoded 5' primer and a J-beta primer mix, a second PCR proceeded for roughly 6 to 12 cycles. TCRdb re-analysed the 5' RACE reads in MiXCR, keeping a single row per CDR3 protein. Of 700,000 to 950,000 distinct CDR3 sequences in the sample, more than 40% were seen once. Source material: blood. Receptors originate from a woman aged 55-69 years in good health.

Written as DNA, the CDR3 is TGTGCCAGCAGCCCCCGGACTAGCGGGAGGGGACGGGACATTCAGTACTTC. Amino acid sequence: CASSPRTSGRGRDIQYF. This chain connects TRBV11-2 to TRBJ2-4; 15 positions agree with TRBD2. The J segment lost 8 bases and the V segment lost 5 bases, leaving 10 bases of the junction unmatched. This CDR3 spans 17 amino acids. Germline CDR1 is SGHAT and CDR2 is FQNNGV. The whole variable domain, remainder taken from reference TRBV11-2 and TRBJ2-4, is EAGVAQSPRYKIIEKRQSVAFWCNPISGHATLYWYQQILGQGPKLLIQFQNNGVVDDSQLPKDRFSAERLKGVDSTLKIQPAKLEDSAVYLCASSPRTSGRGRDIQYFGAGTRLSVL.

This clonotype was detected ten times or more. The genes are TRBV13 and TRBJ2-3, with D unclear. The ends were cut back, 5 bases at V and 2 bases at J, with 11 bases in the middle. Germline V gives CDR1 PRHDT, CDR2 FYEKMQ (reference sequence). CDR3 size: 14 residues. CDR3: CASSAKPTTDTQYF. CDR3 sequence (DNA): TGTGCCAGCAGCGCTAAGCCGACCACAGATACGCAGTATTTT.

Concerning this clonotype: Since the CDR3 does not end with the conserved phenylalanine or tryptophan, this likely comes from a read error. The limits of the CDR3 on the DNA are not certain, so only TCRdb's listed CDR3 is given. The chain is built from TRBV5-5 and TRBJ2-5. Germline V gives CDR1 SGHKS, CDR2 YYEKEE (reference sequence). The length of the CDR3 is 14 amino acids, counting both ends. The CDR3 region is CASSLDLLGYTFGS.